Listed below are T cell receptor beta chains from one sample, sequenced in a study of early T cells in non-severe SARS-CoV-2 infection. TCRdb processed the 5' RACE reads anew with MiXCR; each CDR3 protein has one entry. The sample includes about 83,000 distinct CDR3 sequences, 10% to 15% of them seen just once. The sequenced material came from whole blood. All receptors derive from an adult who was a healthcare worker with PCR-confirmed SARS-CoV-2 infection or an uninfected control (not recorded which). Each CDR3 is given with its conserved first and last residue. A D gene is named only where the DNA matches it firmly. Clone size is shown for a subset of rows, as once, few, many or a class of expanded clone.

TRBV29-1	NA	TRBJ1-1	TRBD1	TGCAGCGTTGAAGCAGGGGGCGCTGGGACTGAAGCTTTCTTT	CSVEAGGAGTEAFF
TRBV7-2	few	TRBJ2-4	NA	TGTGCCAGCAGCCCCAGTCTAGCCAAAAACATTCAGTACTTC	CASSPSLAKNIQYF
TRBV27	few	TRBJ1-3	NA	TGTGCCAGCAGTTTGTGGGGTGGAAACACCATATATTTT	CASSLWGGNTIYF
TRBV12-3/TRBV12-4	NA	TRBJ1-1	NA	TGTGCCAGCAGCGCAGGGCATGAAGCTTTCTTT	CASSAGHEAFF
TRBV7-2	few	TRBJ2-5	NA	TGTGCCAGCAGCCGGGACCAGGCGATCGTGACCCAGTACTTC	CASSRDQAIVTQYF
TRBV24-1	NA	TRBJ2-2	NA	TGTGCCACCAGTGATACCGGCAGAGAGAAGGCCGGGGAGCTGTTTTTT	CATSDTGREKAGELFF
TRBV7-9	few	TRBJ2-3	NA	TGTGCCAGCAGCTTTGTTGGGGCAGATACGCAGTATTTT	CASSFVGADTQYF
TRBV4-2	many	TRBJ1-4	NA	TGTGCCAGCAGCCAAGAAAGGCCCAGGCCTAATGAAAAACTGTTTTTT	CASSQERPRPNEKLFF
TRBV5-6	few	TRBJ2-1	NA	TGTGCCAGCAGCTTGGATCCTACAAACAATGAGCAGTTCTTC	CASSLDPTNNEQFF
TRBV2	few	TRBJ2-3	TRBD2	TGTGCCAGCAGCAGACTAGCGGAAAGCACAGATACGCAGTATTTT	CASSRLAESTDTQYF
TRBV9	NA	TRBJ2-5	NA	TGTGCCGGCAGCGTAGTTGGAGGGCAAGAGACCCAGTACTTC	CAGSVVGGQETQYF
TRBV2	NA	TRBJ2-5	TRBD2	TGTGCCAGCAGTGATGTAGCGGGCCAAGAGACCCAGTACTTC	CASSDVAGQETQYF
TRBV6-2/TRBV6-3	few	TRBJ1-2	NA	TGTGCCAGCAGTACGCGGAGCGGGGGCTACACCTTC	CASSTRSGGYTF
TRBV2	many	TRBJ2-1	TRBD2	TGTGCCAGCAGAAAGGGGACTATACGAGACAACAATGAGCAGTTCTTC	CASRKGTIRDNNEQFF
TRBV7-9	NA	TRBJ1-6	NA	TGTGCCAGCAGCTTATACACGGGGCTGGGTTCACCCCTCCACTTT	CASSLYTGLGSPLHF
TRBV4-1	few	TRBJ2-7	NA	TGCGCCAGCAGCCCCCGGGACCCAGGGGCCTACGAGCAGTACTTC	CASSPRDPGAYEQYF
TRBV6-2/TRBV6-3	NA	TRBJ2-1	TRBD2	TGTGCCAGCAGTGTTAGGGCGGGAGCGTGGGATGAGCAGTTCTTC	CASSVRAGAWDEQFF
TRBV27	NA	TRBJ1-3	NA	TGTGCCAGCAGTCAGGGCGGCAAGAGGGGAAACACCATATATTTT	CASSQGGKRGNTIYF
TRBV6-7	many	TRBJ2-1	TRBD1	TGTGCCAGCAGTTATGGACAGGGAACATGTGAGCAGTTCTTC	CASSYGQGTCEQFF
TRBV4-2	many	TRBJ2-7	NA	TGTGCCAGCAGCCAAGTGGAGGGCAGAGGCACCTACGAGCAGTACTTC	CASSQVEGRGTYEQYF
TRBV7-9	many	TRBJ1-2	TRBD1	TGTGCCAGCAGCTGGGGACAGGTTTCTAACTATGGCTACACCTTC	CASSWGQVSNYGYTF
TRBV11-2	NA	TRBJ1-1	TRBD1	TGTGCCAGCAGCCGAAACCCCGGACAGGGTGAAGCTTTCTTT	CASSRNPGQGEAFF
TRBV20-1	NA	TRBJ2-4	TRBD2	TGCAGTGCTAAGGGACTAGCGGGGTCAAACATTCAGTACTTC	CSAKGLAGSNIQYF
TRBV5-4	NA	TRBJ2-5	NA	TGTGCCAGCAGCTTGGGCAGGGAACAAGAGACCCAGTACTTC	CASSLGREQETQYF
TRBV14	NA	TRBJ2-1	TRBD2	TGTGCCAGCAGCCAGGGACTAGCGGGAAACAATGAGCAGTTCTTC	CASSQGLAGNNEQFF
TRBV20-1	NA	TRBJ2-7	NA	TGCAGTGCTAGGGAGTATTCCTACGAGCAGTACTTC	CSAREYSYEQYF
TRBV10-3	few	TRBJ1-2	NA	TGTGCCGTCCGACGAACCACGGGCAACTATGGCTACACCTTC	CAVRRTTGNYGYTF
TRBV5-1	NA	TRBJ1-2	NA	TGCGCCAGCAGTTGGGACATCAGTTATGGCTACACCTTC	CASSWDISYGYTF
TRBV27	NA	TRBJ2-7	NA	TGTGCCAGCAGTTTATCTTTCGGGACATCCGTCTACGAGCAGTACTTC	CASSLSFGTSVYEQYF
TRBV4-1	few	TRBJ2-1	TRBD2	TGCGCCAGCAGCCAGGTAGCGGGAGGGCCGATCAATGAGCAGTTCTTC	CASSQVAGGPINEQFF
TRBV20-1	NA	TRBJ2-1	NA	TGCAGTGCTCTACCAGCGGAAAGCTACAATGAGCAGTTCTTC	CSALPAESYNEQFF
TRBV7-2	many	TRBJ2-3	NA	TGTGCCAGCAGCTTAATGGCAGATACGCAGTATTTT	CASSLMADTQYF
TRBV7-2	few	TRBJ2-1	NA	TGTGCCAGCAGCTTATGGAACAATGAGCAGTTCTTC	CASSLWNNEQFF
TRBV7-2	NA	TRBJ2-7	NA	TGTGCCAGCAGCTTAGCCCCTAGCTCCTACGAGCAGTACTTC	CASSLAPSSYEQYF
TRBV5-5	NA	TRBJ2-5	NA	TGTGCCAGCAGCTTGATAGCCGAGCAGACCCAGTACTTC	CASSLIAEQTQYF
TRBV2	few	TRBJ1-1	NA	TGTGCCAGCAGTGGATTGGGACGGAGCACTGAAGCTTTCTTT	CASSGLGRSTEAFF
TRBV21-1	few	TRBJ1-2	NA	TGTGCCAGCCGCGCGGGCTACACCTTC	CASRAGYTF
TRBV9	NA	TRBJ2-7	TRBD2	TGTGCCAGCAGCACTCTAGAAGTAACTAGCGGGACCTACGAGCAGTACTTC	CASSTLEVTSGTYEQYF
TRBV12-2	few	TRBJ1-5	NA	TGTGCAAGTCGCTTAGTCCGTGGGCGGGCAGTCCATCAGCCCCAGCATTTT	CASRLVRGRAVHQPQHF
TRBV21-1	few	TRBJ1-2	NA	TGTGCCAGCAGCAAAAGAGACGCTTCTAACTATGGCTACACCTTC	CASSKRDASNYGYTF
TRBV6-4	NA	TRBJ2-7	NA	TGTGCCAGCAGTCCCGACCCTGGGCCGACCTACGAGCAGTACTTC	CASSPDPGPTYEQYF
TRBV7-8	NA	TRBJ1-4	TRBD1	TGTGCCAGCAGCTTAGCGGGGACAGGGGGTCGAAAACTGTTTTTT	CASSLAGTGGRKLFF
TRBV12-3/TRBV12-4	NA	TRBJ1-1	NA	TGTGCCAGCAGTTGGGCAGGGTGGGGTGAAGCTTTCTTT	CASSWAGWGEAFF
TRBV6-5	many	TRBJ2-7	NA	TGTGCCAGCAGCCGCCAAGGGGGGGGGAGCTCCTACGAGCAGTACTTC	CASSRQGGGSSYEQYF
TRBV15	NA	TRBJ1-3	NA	TGTGCCACCAGCAGGATGGACCCCTCGGACACCATATATTTT	CATSRMDPSDTIYF
TRBV10-2	many	TRBJ2-1	TRBD2	TGCGCCAGCAAGGGTCTAGCGGGAGGAAGCTCCTACAATGAGCAGTTCTTC	CASKGLAGGSSYNEQFF